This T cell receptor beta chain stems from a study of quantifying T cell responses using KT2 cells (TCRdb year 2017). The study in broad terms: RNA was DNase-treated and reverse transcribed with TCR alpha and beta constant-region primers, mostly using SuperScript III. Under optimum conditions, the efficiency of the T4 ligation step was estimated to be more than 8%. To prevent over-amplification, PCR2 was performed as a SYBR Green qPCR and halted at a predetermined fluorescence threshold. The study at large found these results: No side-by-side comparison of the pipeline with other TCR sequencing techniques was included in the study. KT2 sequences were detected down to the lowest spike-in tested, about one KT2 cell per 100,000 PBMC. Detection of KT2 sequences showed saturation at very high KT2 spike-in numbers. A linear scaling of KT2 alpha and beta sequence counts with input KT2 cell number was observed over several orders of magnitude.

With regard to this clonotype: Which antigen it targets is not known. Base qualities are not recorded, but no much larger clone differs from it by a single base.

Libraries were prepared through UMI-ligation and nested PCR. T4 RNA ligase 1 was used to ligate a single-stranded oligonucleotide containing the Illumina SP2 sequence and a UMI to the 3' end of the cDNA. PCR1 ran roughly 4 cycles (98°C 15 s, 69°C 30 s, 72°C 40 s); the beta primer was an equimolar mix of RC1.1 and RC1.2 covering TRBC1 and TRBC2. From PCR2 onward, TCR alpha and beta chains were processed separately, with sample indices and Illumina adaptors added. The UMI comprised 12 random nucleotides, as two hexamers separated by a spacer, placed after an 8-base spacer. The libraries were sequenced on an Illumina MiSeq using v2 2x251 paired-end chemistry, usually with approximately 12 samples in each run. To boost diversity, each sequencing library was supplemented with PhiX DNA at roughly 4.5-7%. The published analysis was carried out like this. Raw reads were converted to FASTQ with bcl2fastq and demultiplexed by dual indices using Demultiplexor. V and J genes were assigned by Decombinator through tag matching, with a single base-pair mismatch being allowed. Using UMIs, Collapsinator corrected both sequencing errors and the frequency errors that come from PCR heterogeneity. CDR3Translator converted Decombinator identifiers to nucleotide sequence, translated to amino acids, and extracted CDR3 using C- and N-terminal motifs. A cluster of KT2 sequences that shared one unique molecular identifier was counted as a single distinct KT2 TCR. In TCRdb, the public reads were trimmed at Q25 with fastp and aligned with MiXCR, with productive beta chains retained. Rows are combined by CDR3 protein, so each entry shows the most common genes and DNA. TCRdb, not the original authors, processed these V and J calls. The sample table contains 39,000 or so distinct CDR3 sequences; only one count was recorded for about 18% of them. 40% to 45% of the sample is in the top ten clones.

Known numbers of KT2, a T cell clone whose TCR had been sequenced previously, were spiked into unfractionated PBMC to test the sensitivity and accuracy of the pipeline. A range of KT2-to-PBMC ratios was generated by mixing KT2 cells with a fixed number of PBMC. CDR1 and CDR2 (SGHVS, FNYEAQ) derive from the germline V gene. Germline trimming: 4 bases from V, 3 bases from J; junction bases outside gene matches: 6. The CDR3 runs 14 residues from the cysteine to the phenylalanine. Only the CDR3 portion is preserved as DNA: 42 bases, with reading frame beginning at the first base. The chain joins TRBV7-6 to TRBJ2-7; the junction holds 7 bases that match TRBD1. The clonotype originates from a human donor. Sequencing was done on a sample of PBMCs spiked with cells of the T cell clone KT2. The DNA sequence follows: TGTGCCAGCAGCTCCGCGAGGGACAGCTACGAGCAGTACTTC. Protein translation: CASSSARDSYEQYF.